The 12 T cell receptor beta chains below come from one sample, sequenced in a study of Graves' ophthalmopathy and Graves' hyperthyroidism. The TCR beta CDR3 regions underwent amplification from RNA transcripts. An opening RT-PCR round employed HTBI primers and preceded a second-round multiplex PCR. TCRdb re-analysed the multiplex PCR reads in MiXCR, keeping a single row per CDR3 protein. The table shows around 1.1 million distinct CDR3 sequences, with around a third occurring only once. The sequencing sample was made of peripheral blood or thyroid tissue (not recorded which). The receptor set was obtained from an adult man with Graves' hyperthyroidism.

V is TRBV20-1 and J is TRBJ2-7; perhaps TRBD2 as D (5 bases). The V gene lost 5 bases and the J gene lost 6 bases, with 23 bases spanning the gap. Germline V gene data show CDR1 as DFQATT and CDR2 as SNEGSKA (reference sequence). This CDR3 region has 15 residues. CDR3 in DNA: TGCAGTGCTCTAACCTCCGGGATAGGAATGGGCGAGCAGTACTTC. Residues: CSALTSGIGMGEQYF.

In this sample, this clonotype turned up many times. V usage is TRBV2 and J usage is TRBJ1-2; D not resolved. In germline, CDR1 is SNHLY, CDR2 FYNNEI. Between the trimmed V and J ends, which lost 3 bases and 8 bases, there was a span of 13 bases. The CDR3 has 13 amino acids. For the CDR3, the DNA is TGTGCCAGCAGTGACGCAGTGAAACGGGGCTACACCTTC. It encodes CASSDAVKRGYTF.

The gene calls are TRBV20-1 and TRBJ2-2, with D uncertain. This CDR3 comprises 11 residues. Deletions cut 3 bases from V and 8 bases from J, with 7 bases between. Germline V gene lookup returns CDR1 DFQATT and CDR2 SNEGSKA (reference sequence). Here the CDR3 reads CSAREQGELFF. The CDR3 bases are TGCAGTGCTAGGGAACAGGGGGAGCTGTTTTTT.

This clonotype has ten or more counts. The gene calls are TRBV29-1 and TRBJ1-1, with D perhaps matching TRBD1 (5 bases). The germline gives CDR1 SQVTM, CDR2 ANQGSEA. Trimming left V 0 bases short and J 0 bases short, with 8 bases between. The CDR3 is 14 amino acids. In DNA, the CDR3 is TGCAGCGTTGAAGAGGGGGGGGTGAACACTGAAGCTTTCTTT. Translating gives CSVEEGGVNTEAFF.

This clonotype was picked up many times. This chain uses TRBV20-1 with TRBJ1-6; D is perhaps TRBD1 (5 bases). The CDR3 contains 15 residues. V lost 1 base to trimming and J lost 8 bases, with 15 bases between them. From germline, CDR1 is DFQATT and CDR2 SNEGSKA (reference sequence). The CDR3 region is CSARGLGLGDSPLHF. CDR3 nucleotides: TGCAGTGCTAGAGGGTTGGGGCTCGGGGATTCACCCCTCCACTTT.

V is TRBV14 and J is TRBJ2-5; 8 positions agree with TRBD2. The CDR3 extends over 15 amino acids. J gave up 5 bases and V 1 base, and 6 bases lay outside the gene matches. Germline CDR1 SGHDN, CDR2 FVKESK. The CDR3 region has the DNA TGTGCCAGCAGCCAAGGAGGGACTAGGGTGGAGACCCAGTACTTC. Its translation is CASSQGGTRVETQYF.

The V gene is TRBV2, the J gene TRBJ1-2; D ambiguous. Germline loops: CDR1 SNHLY, CDR2 FYNNEI. Between the trimmed V and J ends, which lost 7 bases and 8 bases, there was a span of 5 bases. The CDR3 has 9 amino acids. The CDR3 DNA reads as TGTGCCAGCACCGGGGGCTACACCTTC. Encoded protein: CASTGGYTF. The full variable domain, in which reference TRBV2 and TRBJ1-2 provide the parts outside the CDR3, is EPEVTQTPSHQVTQMGQEVILRCVPISNHLYFYWYRQILGQKVEFLVSFYNNEISEKSEIFDDQFSVERPDGSNFTLKIRSTKLEDSAMYFCASTGGYTFGSGTRLTVV.

The CDR3 sequence: CASSTPRDKLHF. Here the CDR3 DNA reads TGTGCCAGCAGTACTCCAAGGGACAAGCTCCACTTT. The V call is TRBV7-2, the J call TRBJ1-6; D possibly corresponds to TRBD1 (6 bases). This CDR3 is built from 12 residues. V dropped 6 bases and J dropped 16 bases, with 16 bases sitting between them. Per the germline V gene, CDR1 is SGHTA and CDR2 is FQGNSA.

This clonotype was recorded many times. The gene calls are TRBV12-3 or TRBV12-4 and TRBJ2-7, with D perhaps matching TRBD1 (5 bases). The length of the CDR3 is 11 residues. Trimming took off 6 bases at V and 4 bases at J, with 7 bases between the two ends. The CDR3 protein is CASSRQYEQYF. Here the CDR3 DNA reads TGTGCCAGCAGCCGACAGTACGAGCAGTACTTC.

In its sample, this clonotype was seen many times. J is TRBJ1-5 and V is TRBV20-1; no firm D call. The germline gives CDR1 DFQATT, CDR2 SNEGSKA (reference sequence). V lost 2 bases, J lost 3 bases, and 8 bases lay in between. The CDR3 has 13 amino acids. CDR3 coding DNA: TGCAGTGCTAGATACGAGCTCAATCAGCCCCAGCATTTT. Its translation: CSARYELNQPQHF.

This clonotype has a handful of counts. The chain has TRBV5-6 and TRBJ2-7; TRBD1 matches at 9 bases. The germline V gene encodes CDR1 SGHDT and CDR2 YYEEEE. Germline trimming cut 5 bases from V and 2 bases from J; bases unmatched to any gene: 14. The CDR3 contains 17 residues. For the CDR3, the DNA is TGTGCCAGCAGTTCCCTATCGGGGACAGGGAGAACCTACGAGCAGTACTTC. Amino acids: CASSSLSGTGRTYEQYF.

The rearrangement uses TRBV5-1 and TRBJ1-1; tentative D call: TRBD1 (5 bases). Germline V lookup: CDR1 SGHRS, CDR2 YFSETQ. There are 13 residues in the CDR3. V dropped 6 bases and J dropped 7 bases, with 16 bases sitting between them. The CDR3 is CASTIVSGGEAFF. The CDR3 DNA reads as TGCGCCAGCACAATCGTCTCCGGGGGTGAAGCTTTCTTT.